The source of this TCR beta chain is a study of quantifying T cell responses using KT2 cells. The overall study: cDNA was made from DNase-treated RNA using alpha and beta constant primers. A predetermined fluorescence threshold ended the second PCR, run as a qPCR.

Trimming cost V 5 bases and J 7 bases, with 12 bases left between them. Germline V gene sequence: CDR1 SGHVS, CDR2 FQNEAQ. The CDR3 is 14 amino acids. Known numbers of the T cell clone KT2 were added to PBMC. KT2 cells were mixed with fixed PBMC numbers at varying ratios. General observations from the study: KT2 sequence counts showed saturation when very many KT2 cells were spiked in.

An oligo carrying a UMI was ligated to the cDNA 3' end. First-round PCR used three to five cycles and beta primers RC1.1 and RC1.2 covering TRBC1 and TRBC2. Using its own MiXCR run on the UMI-ligation and nested PCR reads, TCRdb lists one record per CDR3 protein. The sample carries roughly 50,000 distinct CDR3 sequences, 10% to 15% recorded once. In its sample, this clonotype was seen many times. As yet, its antigen is unknown. The gene calls are TRBV7-8 and TRBJ1-6; D remains unclear. The sample consisted of PBMCs spiked with cells of the T cell clone KT2. The sequence derives from a human donor. DNA of the CDR3: TGTGCCAGCAGCCTTAAATTCGAGAATTCACCCCTCCACTTT. Protein: CASSLKFENSPLHF.